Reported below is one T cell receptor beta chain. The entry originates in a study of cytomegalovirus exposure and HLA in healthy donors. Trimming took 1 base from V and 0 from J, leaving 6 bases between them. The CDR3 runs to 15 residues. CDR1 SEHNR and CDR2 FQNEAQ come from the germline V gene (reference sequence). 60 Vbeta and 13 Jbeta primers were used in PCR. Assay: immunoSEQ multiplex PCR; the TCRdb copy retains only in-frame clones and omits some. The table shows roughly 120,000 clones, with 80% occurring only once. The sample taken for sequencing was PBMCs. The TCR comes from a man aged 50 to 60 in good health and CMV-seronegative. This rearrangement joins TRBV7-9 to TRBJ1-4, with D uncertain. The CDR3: CASSLEGATNEKLFF. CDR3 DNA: TGTGCCAGCAGCTTAGAGGGAGCAACTAATGAAAAACTGTTTTTT.